The source of this TCR beta chain is a study of control samples from healthy donors and cancer patients. Data came from immunoSEQ multiplex PCR; TCRdb stores just in-frame clones and leaves some out. This table has about 110,000 clones, approximately 82% appearing once. V was clipped by 3 bases and J by 4 bases, with 8 bases between them. The CDR3 covers 13 residues. The germline CDR1 and CDR2 sequences are SGHNT and YENEEA. Sequenced sample: blood. The receptor was derived from a man aged 18 to 29 in good health. V usage is TRBV11-3 and J usage is TRBJ2-3; no definite D call. In DNA, the CDR3 is TGTGCCAGCAGCTTGCCACCCTCAGATACGCAGTATTTT. This translates into CASSLPPSDTQYF.